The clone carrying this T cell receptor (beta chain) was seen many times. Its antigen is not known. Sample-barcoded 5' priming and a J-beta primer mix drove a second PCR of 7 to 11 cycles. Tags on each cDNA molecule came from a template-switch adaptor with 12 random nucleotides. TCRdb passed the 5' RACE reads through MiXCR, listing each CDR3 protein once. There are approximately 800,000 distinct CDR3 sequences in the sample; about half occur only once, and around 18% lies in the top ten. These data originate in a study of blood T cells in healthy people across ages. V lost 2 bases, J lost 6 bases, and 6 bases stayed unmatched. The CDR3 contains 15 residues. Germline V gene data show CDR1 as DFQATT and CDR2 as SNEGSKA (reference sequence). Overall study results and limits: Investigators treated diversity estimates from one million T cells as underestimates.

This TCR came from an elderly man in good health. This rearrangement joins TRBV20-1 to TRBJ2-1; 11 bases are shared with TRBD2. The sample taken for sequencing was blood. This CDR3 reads CSARPGLAAGNEQFF. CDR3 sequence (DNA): TGCAGTGCTAGACCGGGACTAGCGGCCGGCAATGAGCAGTTCTTC.